Below, 3 T cell receptor beta chains from the same sample are listed, as sequenced in a study of T cell changes during pregnancy in multiple sclerosis. Libraries were prepared by immunoSEQ multiplex PCR; TCRdb keeps only in-frame clonotypes and omits some of them. The sample lists approximately 88,000 clones; nearly 95% were seen once. The sequencing used peripheral blood, collected in the second trimester of pregnancy. These receptors were taken from a female donor with multiple sclerosis, enrolled in a pregnancy study.

The chain recombines TRBV19 with TRBJ2-7; 11 nucleotides agree with TRBD2. In germline, CDR1 is LNHDA, CDR2 SQIVND (reference sequence). The CDR3 length is 16 residues. After removal of 5 bases from V and 2 bases from J, the junction contained 8 bases not matched to a gene. The CDR3 DNA follows: TGTGCCAGTAGTGGCGGGACTAGCGGAAGTACCTACGAGCAGTACTTC. Amino acid sequence: CASSGGTSGSTYEQYF.

CDR3 sequence reads: CAATRQTRTDTQYF. The CDR3, as DNA: TGTGCCGCCACACGACAGACCCGCACAGATACGCAGTATTTT. The chain carries TRBV6-1 and TRBJ2-3, with a possible D match to TRBD1 (5 bases). V lost 11 bases to trimming and J lost 1 base, with 16 bases between them. This CDR3 is built from 14 residues. Per the germline V gene, CDR1 is MNHNS and CDR2 is SASEGT.

This clone showed up just a few times. The chain has TRBV6-1 and TRBJ2-7, with 11 bases lining up with TRBD1. V gave up 4 bases and J gave up 3 bases; unmatched junction bases: 2. CDR3 length equals 14 residues. CDR1 is MNHNS and CDR2 is SASEGT in the germline V gene. The CDR3 region is CASSAGTGGYEQYF. The CDR3 nucleotides are TGTGCCAGCAGTGCCGGGACAGGGGGCTACGAGCAGTACTTC.